The 7 T cell receptor beta chains presented below share a single source sample, sequenced in a study of blood T cell repertoires in COVID-19. Some clones are missing from TCRdb's copy, which holds only in-frame ones; the method was immunoSEQ multiplex PCR. The data show about 74,000 clones, about 92% seen once. The sequencing input was peripheral blood. These receptors originate from a woman in her forties or fifties in a cohort sampled during active COVID-19.

The chain employs TRBV13 and TRBJ2-7, with 7 bases fitting TRBD1. The ends lost 8 bases at V and 1 base at J; junction bases unmatched: 5. The V gene's germline CDR1 is PRHDT and CDR2 FYEKMQ (reference sequence). The CDR3 has 13 residues. CDR3: CASRDSPSYEQYF. CDR3 DNA: TGTGCCAGCCGGGACAGCCCGTCCTACGAGCAGTACTTC. The full variable domain, in which reference TRBV13 and TRBJ2-7 provide the parts outside the CDR3, is AAGVIQSPRHLIKEKRETATLKCYPIPRHDTVYWYQQGPGQDPQFLISFYEKMQSDKGSIPDRFSAQQFSDYHSELNMSSLELGDSALYFCASRDSPSYEQYFGPGTRLTVT.

The chain couples TRBV7-2 to TRBJ2-2; TRBD2 is a possible D gene (6 bases). From germline, CDR1 is SGHTA and CDR2 FQGNSA. CDR3 length: 16 residues. Between the trimmed V and J ends, which lost 5 bases and 4 bases, there was a span of 17 bases. The CDR3 DNA follows: TGTGCCAGCAGCGATTCCGGGACTTTAACCACCGGGGAGCTGTTTTTT. Translated, it gives CASSDSGTLTTGELFF.

This clone was found a few times. The chain links TRBV9 to TRBJ2-7; TRBD1 agrees at 12 bases. CDR1 and CDR2 (germline): SGDLS, YYNGEE. The length of the CDR3 is 15 residues. Unmatched junction bases numbered 5, after V lost 0 bases and J lost 7 bases. The CDR3 reads CASSVEGQGAGEQYF. Written as DNA, the CDR3 is TGTGCCAGCAGCGTAGAGGGACAGGGGGCGGGTGAGCAGTACTTC.

The chain is built from TRBV28 and TRBJ1-6, with TRBD1 identical over 8 bases. Germline assignment: CDR1 MDHEN and CDR2 SYDVKM. V was clipped by 9 bases and J by 10 bases; unmatched bases: 8. The CDR3 runs 13 residues. The CDR3 protein is CASLTGTGSPLHF. Written as DNA, the CDR3 is TGTGCCAGTCTAACCGGGACAGGCTCACCCCTCCACTTT.

V usage is TRBV7-2 and J usage is TRBJ2-5, with 8 bases identical to TRBD2. Germline CDR1 SGHTA, CDR2 FQGNSA. This CDR3 has 16 amino acids. After removal of 1 base from V and 5 bases from J, the junction contained 9 bases not matched to a gene. Here the CDR3 DNA reads TGTGCCAGCAGCTTAGTTAGCGGGAAATCGGATGAGACCCAGTACTTC. As protein: CASSLVSGKSDETQYF.

The table lists this clone with a count of one. The V call is TRBV13, the J call TRBJ2-2, with TRBD2 identical over 11 bases. The germline V gene has CDR1 PRHDT and CDR2 FYEKMQ (reference sequence). This CDR3 is built from 16 residues. The V gene end was trimmed by 3 bases and the J gene end by 5 bases; junction bases not matched to a gene: 5. CDR3 DNA sequence: TGTGCCAGCAGCTTTAGCGGGAGGGCCAGGACCGGGGAGCTGTTTTTT. This codes for CASSFSGRARTGELFF.

The V call is TRBV6-4, the J call TRBJ1-5; possible D gene TRBD1, 5 bases. Germline assignment: CDR1 MRHNA and CDR2 SNTAGT. This CDR3 has 13 residues. Deletions cut 0 bases from V and 7 bases from J, with 7 bases between. The chain's CDR3 is CASSDSRGQPQHF. DNA of the CDR3: TGTGCCAGCAGTGACTCAAGGGGACAGCCCCAGCATTTT.